These T cell receptor beta chains were read from a single sample in a study of cytomegalovirus exposure and HLA in healthy donors. Generated by immunoSEQ multiplex PCR, the TCRdb table keeps only in-frame clones and is missing some. The sample shows 76,000 or so clones, approximately 93% of them seen only once. Sequenced material: PBMCs. These receptors originate from a young woman in good health and CMV-seropositive. CDR3s include the opening cysteine and the closing phenylalanine or tryptophan. A D gene is named only where the DNA matches it firmly. The size entry is marked missing in some rows and otherwise reads once, few, many or a size class.

D gene	CDR3 length	V gene	J gene	clone size	CDR3 protein	CDR3 DNA
TRBD2	18	TRBV5-1	TRBJ2-7	-	CASSRRSTSGTRGYEQYF	TGCGCCAGCAGCCGTCGGTCTACTAGCGGGACGCGGGGCTACGAGCAGTACTTC
-	13	TRBV9	TRBJ1-1	-	CASSVGGGTVAFF	TGTGCCAGCAGCGTAGGGGGCGGGACGGTGGCTTTCTTT
TRBD1	13	TRBV6-6	TRBJ1-2	-	CASRIDRGAGYTF	TGTGCCAGCAGGATCGACAGGGGGGCCGGCTACACCTTC
-	15	TRBV2	TRBJ2-2	-	CASSARASDTGELFF	TGTGCCAGCAGTGCGAGGGCTAGCGATACCGGGGAGCTGTTTTTT
-	14	TRBV11-3	TRBJ2-3	-	CASSPGTSTDTQYF	TGTGCCAGCAGCCCTGGGACTAGCACAGATACGCAGTATTTT
TRBD2	14	TRBV2	TRBJ2-3	-	CAPRQGLAADTQYF	TGTGCCCCCCGGCAAGGACTAGCGGCAGATACGCAGTATTTT
TRBD2	14	TRBV6-1	TRBJ2-5	-	CASSAGLAGETQYF	TGTGCCAGCAGCGCGGGACTAGCGGGAGAGACCCAGTACTTC
-	15	TRBV7-2	TRBJ1-3	-	CASSRGAGVGNTIYF	TGTGCCAGCAGCAGAGGGGCAGGGGTTGGAAACACCATATATTTT
TRBD2	21	TRBV6-1	TRBJ2-3	once	CASSERFGLADPTLSTDTQYF	TGTGCCAGCAGTGAAAGGTTTGGACTAGCGGACCCAACCCTAAGCACAGATACGCAGTATTTT
-	15	TRBV11-2	TRBJ1-2	-	CASSRLRAGNYGYTF	TGTGCCAGCAGCCGCCTGCGGGCTGGAAACTATGGCTACACCTTC
TRBD2	14	TRBV7-6	TRBJ2-1	-	CASSPGLALGEQFF	TGTGCCAGCAGCCCCGGACTAGCGCTAGGTGAGCAGTTCTTC